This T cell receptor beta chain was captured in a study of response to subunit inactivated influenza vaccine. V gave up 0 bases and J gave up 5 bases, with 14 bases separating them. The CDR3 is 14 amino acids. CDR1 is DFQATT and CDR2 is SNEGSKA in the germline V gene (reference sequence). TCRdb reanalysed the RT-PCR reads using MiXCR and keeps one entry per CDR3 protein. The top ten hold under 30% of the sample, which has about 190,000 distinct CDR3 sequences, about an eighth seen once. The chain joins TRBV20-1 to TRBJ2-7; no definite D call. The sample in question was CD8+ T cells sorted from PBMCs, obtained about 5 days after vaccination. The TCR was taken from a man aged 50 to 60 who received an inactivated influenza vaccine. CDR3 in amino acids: CSARDLRRPNEQYF. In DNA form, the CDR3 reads TGCAGTGCTAGAGATCTCAGGCGGCCTAACGAGCAGTACTTC.